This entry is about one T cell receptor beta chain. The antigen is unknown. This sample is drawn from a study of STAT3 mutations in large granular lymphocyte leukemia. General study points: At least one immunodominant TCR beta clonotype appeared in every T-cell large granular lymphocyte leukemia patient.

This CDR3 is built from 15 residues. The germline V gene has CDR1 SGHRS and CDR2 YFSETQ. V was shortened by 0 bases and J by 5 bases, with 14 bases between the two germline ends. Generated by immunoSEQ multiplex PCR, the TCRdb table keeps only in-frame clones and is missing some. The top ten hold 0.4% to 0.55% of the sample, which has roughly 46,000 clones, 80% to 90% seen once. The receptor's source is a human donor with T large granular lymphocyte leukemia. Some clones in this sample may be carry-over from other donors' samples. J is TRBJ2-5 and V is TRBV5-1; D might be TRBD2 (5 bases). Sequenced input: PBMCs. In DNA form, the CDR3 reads TGCGCCAGCAGCTTGGGTGCCACGGGCGGGGAGACCCAGTACTTC. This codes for CASSLGATGGETQYF.